These 26 T cell receptor beta chains were sequenced from one sample in a study of identical twins. TCRdb called the 5' RACE reads again in MiXCR, with one record for every CDR3 protein. Of about 240,000 distinct CDR3 sequences in the sample, roughly 13% were seen once. This sample was shared with a second study, whose subject was yellow fever vaccine responses in identical twins.

The source material was memory (CD45RO+) T cells sorted from blood. All receptors derive from a young woman in good health.

The chain recombines TRBV11-1 with TRBJ2-3; TRBD2 might be the D (6 bases). The CDR3 sequence is 19 residues long. Germline CDR1 and CDR2: SGHAT and FQDESV (reference sequence). The ends were cut back, 5 bases at V and 2 bases at J, with 26 bases in the middle. In DNA, the CDR3 is TGTGCCAGCAGCCCCCTTCCAGGACACATGGACTATAACACAGATACGCAGTATTTT. Translation gives CASSPLPGHMDYNTDTQYF.

There are a few counts of this clonotype. This sequence joins TRBV20-1 and TRBJ2-7; TRBD1 matches at 7 bases. Germline V gene sequence: CDR1 DFQATT, CDR2 SNEGSKA (reference sequence). This CDR3 has 13 amino acids. Trimming took 6 bases from V and 0 from J; bases not matched to a gene: 5. CDR3 sequence reads: CSAPGQSSYEQYF. DNA for the CDR3: TGCAGTGCCCCGGGACAGAGCTCCTACGAGCAGTACTTC.

The V call is TRBV10-3, the J call TRBJ2-5; possibly TRBD1 or TRBD2 for D (6 bases each). Looked up from germline, CDR1 is ENHRY and CDR2 is SYGVKD. This CDR3 has 12 residues. V lost 8 bases to trimming and J lost 2 bases, with 9 bases between them. CDR3 bases: TGTGCCATCGGGGGGCAGCAAGAGACCCAGTACTTC. It translates to CAIGGQQETQYF.

This clonotype was recorded a few times. This chain uses TRBV30 with TRBJ1-1, with 8 bases aligning to TRBD1. CDR1 is GTSNPN and CDR2 is SVGIG in the germline V gene (reference sequence). The CDR3 is made up of 12 amino acids. The junction had 4 bases not matched to a gene; V was cut back by 5 bases and J by 5 bases. For the CDR3, the DNA is TGTGCCTGGGGTGACAGGGGTACTGAAGCTTTCTTT. Translation gives CAWGDRGTEAFF.

This clonotype was detected ten times or more. The V call is TRBV4-3, the J call TRBJ2-2; 12 bases agree with TRBD2. CDR1 and CDR2 from the germline V gene are LGHNA and YSLEER. There are 20 residues in the CDR3. V was clipped by 0 bases and J by 0 bases; unmatched bases: 8. The CDR3 region has the DNA TGCGCCAGCAGCCAAGATCCACTAGCGGGAGGCATCGCGAACACCGGGGAGCTGTTTTTT. The encoded protein is CASSQDPLAGGIANTGELFF.

The rearrangement joins TRBV5-1 to TRBJ2-3, with D perhaps TRBD1 or TRBD2 (5 bases each). V was pared by 3 bases and J by 4 bases, with 9 bases between. Germline V gene data show CDR1 as SGHRS and CDR2 as YFSETQ. This CDR3 is built from 13 residues. This chain's CDR3 is CASSWGWADTQYF. Here the CDR3 DNA reads TGCGCCAGCAGCTGGGGGTGGGCAGATACGCAGTATTTT.

This clonotype was observed many times. The CDR3 DNA reads TGTGCCAGCAGCTTACAGGGGCTTTCCGGGGCCAACGTCCTGACTTTC. Translated: CASSLQGLSGANVLTF. The J gene is TRBJ2-6, the V gene TRBV7-2, with D possibly matching TRBD1 (6 bases). Trimming shortened V by 2 bases and J by 4 bases, and 12 bases separated the two germline ends. The CDR3 runs 16 residues. Germline CDR1 and CDR2: SGHTA and FQGNSA.

The chain uses TRBV6-4 and TRBJ2-3; 7 bases fit TRBD2. CDR1 is MRHNA, CDR2 SNTAGT, per germline. J lost 2 bases, V lost 0 bases, and 5 bases had no gene match. The CDR3 has 16 amino acids. CDR3: CASSDSTGGHTDTQYF. Written as DNA, the CDR3 is TGTGCCAGCAGTGACTCAACGGGAGGTCACACAGATACGCAGTATTTT.

There are a few counts of this clonotype. The junction does not match germline at one end; this may be a read error. The rearrangement uses TRBV7-9 and TRBJ1-2; tentative D call: TRBD1 (6 bases). CDR1 SEHNR and CDR2 FQNEAQ come from the germline V gene (reference sequence). CDR3 length: 11 amino acids. The CDR3: CASSSRDTHFF. CDR3 nucleotides: TGTGCCAGCAGCTCCCGGGACACCCACTTCTTC.

The chain uses TRBV12-3 or TRBV12-4 and TRBJ1-1; no reliable D call. The V gene lost 7 bases and the J gene lost 7 bases, with 10 bases spanning the gap. The CDR3 consists of 11 residues. As DNA, the CDR3 is TGTGCCAGCACGCCGCGGGATGAAGCTTTCTTT. Translating it yields CASTPRDEAFF.

This clonotype was observed many times. The rearrangement uses TRBV5-8 and TRBJ1-2; D is uncertain. Germline lookup yields CDR1 SGHTS and CDR2 YDEGEE. Trimming shortened V by 3 bases and J by 0 bases, and 3 bases separated the two germline ends. This CDR3 contains 12 residues. In DNA form, the CDR3 reads TGTGCCAGCAGCTCGTCTAACTATGGCTACACCTTC. Amino acids: CASSSSNYGYTF.

The V and J genes are TRBV9 and TRBJ2-4; tentatively, D is TRBD2 (5 bases). Germline assignment: CDR1 SGDLS and CDR2 YYNGEE. This CDR3 is 16 amino acids long. V lost 4 bases and J 0 bases, leaving 14 bases between the germline ends. The CDR3 coding sequence is TGTGCCAGCAGCTCCCTGGCGGGTCCAGCCAAAAACATTCAGTACTTC. Amino acids: CASSSLAGPAKNIQYF.

The chain couples TRBV25-1 to TRBJ1-1; D is possibly TRBD1 (5 bases). Trimming shortened V by 3 bases and J by 1 base, and 9 bases separated the two germline ends. The CDR3 contains 14 residues. Per the germline V gene, CDR1 is MGHDK and CDR2 is SYGVNS. CDR3 loop: CASSELGENTEAFF. CDR3 sequence (DNA): TGTGCCAGCAGTGAGTTAGGGGAGAACACTGAAGCTTTCTTT.

This clonotype was seen a handful of times. This chain connects TRBV29-1 to TRBJ2-5; unclear D gene. V dropped 3 bases and J dropped 5 bases, with 10 bases sitting between them. CDR3 size: 12 residues. CDR1 SQVTM and CDR2 ANQGSEA come from the germline V gene. The CDR3 sequence: CSVDRVGETQYF. The CDR3 bases are TGCAGCGTTGACCGGGTGGGGGAGACCCAGTACTTC. The full variable domain, in which reference TRBV29-1 and TRBJ2-5 provide the parts outside the CDR3, is SAVISQKPSRDICQRGTSLTIQCQVDSQVTMMFWYRQQPGQSLTLIATANQGSEATYESGFVIDKFPISRPNLTFSTLTVSNMSPEDSSIYLCSVDRVGETQYFGPGTRLLVL.

The J gene is TRBJ2-3, the V gene TRBV12-3 or TRBV12-4, with TRBD2 identical over 11 bases. The CDR3 covers 16 residues. Losses at the gene ends were 4 bases for V and 3 bases for J; bases not matched to a gene: 6. In nucleotides, the CDR3 is TGTGCCAGCAGTTCCTCATTAGCGGGGGGGACAGATACGCAGTATTTT. Translating it yields CASSSSLAGGTDTQYF.

This sequence joins TRBV14 and TRBJ2-2, with D unclear. The CDR3 contains 13 residues. V lost 2 bases and J lost 8, with 9 bases in between. CDR1 is SGHDN and CDR2 is FVKESK in the germline V gene. This CDR3 reads CASSQPDLGELFF. CDR3 DNA sequence: TGTGCCAGCAGCCAACCTGATTTAGGGGAGCTGTTTTTT.

This clonotype came up many times. The chain combines TRBV30 with TRBJ1-4, with unresolved D. Germline lookup yields CDR1 GTSNPN and CDR2 SVGIG (reference sequence). This CDR3 is 11 amino acids long. V was trimmed by 3 bases and J by 8 bases, leaving 7 bases between them. The CDR3 coding sequence is TGTGCCTGGAGCGGCCGGGAAAAACTGTTTTTT. This translates into CAWSGREKLFF.

This clonotype was seen only a few times. The V and J genes are TRBV11-2 and TRBJ2-5; D is ambiguous. In germline, CDR1 is SGHAT, CDR2 FQNNGV. The CDR3 extends over 12 amino acids. V gave up 4 bases and J gave up 4 bases, with 7 bases separating them. The CDR3 DNA is TGTGCCAGCAGCTCCTATAGAGAGACCCAGTACTTC. Residues: CASSSYRETQYF.

Only a few counts were recorded for this clonotype. The gene calls are TRBV5-6 and TRBJ2-1; D gene ambiguous. The CDR3 has 16 amino acids. Trimming left V 2 bases short and J 3 bases short, with 15 bases between. The germline V gene encodes CDR1 SGHDT and CDR2 YYEEEE. In DNA, the CDR3 is TGTGCCAGCAGCTTTTTGACATCGGATGACTACAATGAGCAGTTCTTC. This codes for CASSFLTSDDYNEQFF.

The V call is TRBV14, the J call TRBJ1-1; D possibly corresponds to TRBD1 (5 bases). V lost 0 bases and J lost 0, with 11 bases in between. Looked up from germline, CDR1 is SGHDN and CDR2 is FVKESK. CDR3 length: 16 amino acids. CDR3 region: CASSQDPQAMNTEAFF. In DNA form, the CDR3 reads TGTGCCAGCAGCCAAGACCCACAGGCCATGAACACTGAAGCTTTCTTT.

This clonotype was picked up a small number of times. In DNA, the CDR3 is TGTGCCAGCAGCCCCTGGACTCAGGCCCGCACAGATACGCAGTATTTT. Translated, it gives CASSPWTQARTDTQYF. The rearrangement joins TRBV3-1 to TRBJ2-3, with a tentative D call TRBD2 (5 bases). The CDR3 is 16 amino acids. Trimming stripped 4 bases from V and 1 base from J, with 15 bases between. In germline, CDR1 is LGHDT, CDR2 YNNKEL (reference sequence).

The chain carries TRBV4-3 and TRBJ2-1; 10 bases agree with TRBD2. This CDR3 contains 17 residues. Germline V gene data show CDR1 as LGHNA and CDR2 as YSLEER. The trim removed 2 bases at V and 6 bases at J, leaving 10 bases unmatched. The CDR3 sequence: CASSQLVSGRFSNEQFF. The CDR3 DNA sequence: TGCGCCAGCAGCCAACTAGTTAGCGGGAGGTTTAGCAATGAGCAGTTCTTC.

The sample holds many counts of this clonotype. The gene calls are TRBV6-1 and TRBJ2-1; 9 bases fit TRBD1. V shed 6 bases, J shed 0 bases, and the junction held 3 bases outside the gene matches. Germline CDR1 MNHNS, CDR2 SASEGT. The CDR3 is made up of 15 amino acids. The CDR3 here is CASRGQGVSYNEQFF. The CDR3 coding sequence is TGTGCCAGCAGGGGACAGGGCGTCTCCTACAATGAGCAGTTCTTC.

The rearrangement uses TRBV5-1 and TRBJ2-7, with D unresolved. The CDR3 has 14 residues. The germline V gene encodes CDR1 SGHRS and CDR2 YFSETQ. Trimming shortened V by 0 bases and J by 5 bases, and 12 bases separated the two germline ends. CDR3 bases: TGCGCCAGCAGCTTGGGTTTGGAGTCCCACGAGCAGTACTTC. This gives the protein CASSLGLESHEQYF.

The rearrangement uses TRBV5-1 and TRBJ2-1; 11 bases map to TRBD2. The CDR3 runs to 15 residues. Looked up from germline, CDR1 is SGHRS and CDR2 is YFSETQ. With 6 bases clipped from V and 5 bases from J, the junction kept 7 bases outside the gene matches. The CDR3 region is CASNQLAGGHNEQFF. Here the CDR3 DNA reads TGCGCCAGCAACCAGCTAGCGGGGGGACACAATGAGCAGTTCTTC.

This sequence joins TRBV5-1 and TRBJ2-1; the D gene is possibly TRBD1 (6 bases). This CDR3 comprises 15 residues. Trimming cost V 6 bases and J 4 bases, with 17 bases left between them. Looked up from germline, CDR1 is SGHRS and CDR2 is YFSETQ. CDR3 in DNA: TGCGCCAGCATTGAGGAGACAGGCGGTTACAATGAGCAGTTCTTC. Translation gives CASIEETGGYNEQFF.